This T cell receptor (beta chain) was documented in a study of CD8+ T cells in alopecia areata. Across the study: Each of the treated patients was given oral tofacitinib, 5 to 10 mg twice daily, for moderate-to-severe alopecia areata. Findings and caveats of the study: Shared TCR sequences were less clear between patients than in mice, possibly partly from HLA diversity. Sequencing of scalp samples also includes resident alphabeta T cells from normal skin. Lesional tissue from the scalp (especially in alopecia totalis/universalis) showed higher clonality than normal scalp.

The V gene lost 4 bases and the J gene lost 8 bases, with 15 bases spanning the gap. The CDR3 has 13 residues. CDR1 is SGHDT, CDR2 YYEEEE, per germline. As the sequencing template, cDNA was produced by extracting RNA and reverse transcribing it. Only in-frame clones appear in the TCRdb table, and some are missing; sequencing was by immunoSEQ multiplex PCR. This table has around 7,400 clones, around 71% appearing once. As for this clone: Antigen specificity is unknown.

Specimens obtained from alopecia areata patients comprised lesional scalp punch biopsies and peripheral blood. The receptor was derived from a human donor with alopecia areata. This chain links TRBV5-6 with TRBJ1-2; D is perhaps TRBD1 (5 bases). This sample comprised skin, obtained at week 0. This CDR3 is CASSPRDQNGYTF. As DNA, the CDR3 is TGTGCCAGCAGCCCAAGGGACCAGAACGGCTACACCTTC.